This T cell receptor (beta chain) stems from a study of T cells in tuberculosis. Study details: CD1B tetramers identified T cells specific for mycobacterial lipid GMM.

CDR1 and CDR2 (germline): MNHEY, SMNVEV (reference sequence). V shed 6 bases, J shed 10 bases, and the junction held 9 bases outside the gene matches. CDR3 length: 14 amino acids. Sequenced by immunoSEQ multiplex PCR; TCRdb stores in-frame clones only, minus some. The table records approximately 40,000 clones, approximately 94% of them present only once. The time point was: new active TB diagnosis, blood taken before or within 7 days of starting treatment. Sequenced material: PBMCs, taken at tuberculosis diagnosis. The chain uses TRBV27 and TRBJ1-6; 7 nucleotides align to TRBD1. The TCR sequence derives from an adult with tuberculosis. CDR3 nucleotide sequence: TGTGCCAGCAGCCTTACAGGGGCCCCCTCACCCCTCCACTTT. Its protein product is CASSLTGAPSPLHF.